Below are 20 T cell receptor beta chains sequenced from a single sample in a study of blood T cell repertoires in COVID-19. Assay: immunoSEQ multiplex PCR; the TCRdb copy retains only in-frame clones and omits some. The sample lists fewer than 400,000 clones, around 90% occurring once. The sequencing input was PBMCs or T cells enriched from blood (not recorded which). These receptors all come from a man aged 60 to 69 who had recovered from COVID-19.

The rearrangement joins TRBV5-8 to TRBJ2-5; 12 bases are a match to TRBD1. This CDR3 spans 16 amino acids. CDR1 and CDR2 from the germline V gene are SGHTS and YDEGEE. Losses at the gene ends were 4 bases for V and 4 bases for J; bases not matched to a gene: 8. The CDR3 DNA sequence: TGTGCCAGCAGCAGACCGGGACAGGGGGCCCGAGAGACCCAGTACTTC. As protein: CASSRPGQGARETQYF.

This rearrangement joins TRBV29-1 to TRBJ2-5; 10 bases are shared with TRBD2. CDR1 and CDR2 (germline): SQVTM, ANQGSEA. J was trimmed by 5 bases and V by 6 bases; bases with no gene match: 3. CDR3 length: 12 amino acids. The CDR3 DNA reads TGCAGCGTGTTGACTAGCGGGGAGACCCAGTACTTC. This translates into CSVLTSGETQYF.

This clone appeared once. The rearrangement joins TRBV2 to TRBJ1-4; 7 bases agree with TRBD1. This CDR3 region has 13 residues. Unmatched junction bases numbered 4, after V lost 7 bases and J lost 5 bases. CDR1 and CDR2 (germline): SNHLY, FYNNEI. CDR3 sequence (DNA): TGTGCCAGCACCAAGGACAGGAATGAAAAACTGTTTTTT. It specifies CASTKDRNEKLFF.

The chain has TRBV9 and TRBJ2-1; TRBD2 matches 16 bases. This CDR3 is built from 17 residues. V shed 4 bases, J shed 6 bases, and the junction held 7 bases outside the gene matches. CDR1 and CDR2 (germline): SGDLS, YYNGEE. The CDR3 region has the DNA TGTGCCAGCAGCCCGGGACTAGCGGGAGGGGGGTTCAATGAGCAGTTCTTC. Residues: CASSPGLAGGGFNEQFF.

The CDR3 bases are TGCGCCAGCAGCTTGGGGGGAGACTCTGGGGCCAACGTCCTGACTTTC. Translating gives CASSLGGDSGANVLTF. J is TRBJ2-6 and V is TRBV5-1; D perhaps matches TRBD2 (5 bases). The CDR3 is 16 residues long. Trimming removed 0 bases at V and 0 bases at J, with 7 bases between. Germline V CDR1 and CDR2: SGHRS, YFSETQ. The entire variable domain, with the rest obtained from reference TRBV5-1 and TRBJ2-6, is as follows: KAGVTQTPRYLIKTRGQQVTLSCSPISGHRSVSWYQQTPGQGLQFLFEYFSETQRNKGNFPGRFSGRQFSNSRSEMNVSTLELGDSALYLCASSLGGDSGANVLTFGAGSRLTVL.

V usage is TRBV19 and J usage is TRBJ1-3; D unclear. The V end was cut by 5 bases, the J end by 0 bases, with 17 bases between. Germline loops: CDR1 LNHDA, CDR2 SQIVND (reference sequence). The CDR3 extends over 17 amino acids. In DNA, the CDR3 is TGTGCCAGTAGTCCCCCCGCCCGACTGATCTCTGGAAACACCATATATTTT. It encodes CASSPPARLISGNTIYF.

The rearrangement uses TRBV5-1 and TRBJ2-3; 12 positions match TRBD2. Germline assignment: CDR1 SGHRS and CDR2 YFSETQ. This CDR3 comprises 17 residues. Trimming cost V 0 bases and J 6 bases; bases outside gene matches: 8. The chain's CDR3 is CASSLGLGLAGPDTQYF. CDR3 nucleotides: TGCGCCAGCAGCTTGGGTTTGGGACTAGCGGGTCCCGATACGCAGTATTTT.

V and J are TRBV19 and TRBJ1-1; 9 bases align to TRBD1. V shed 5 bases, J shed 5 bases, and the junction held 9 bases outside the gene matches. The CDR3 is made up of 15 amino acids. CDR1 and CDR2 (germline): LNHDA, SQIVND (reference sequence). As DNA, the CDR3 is TGTGCCAGTAGTTTGGACAGGGGCGGATCTACTGAAGCTTTCTTT. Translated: CASSLDRGGSTEAFF. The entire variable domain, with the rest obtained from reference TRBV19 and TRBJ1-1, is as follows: DGGITQSPKYLFRKEGQNVTLSCEQNLNHDAMYWYRQDPGQGLRLIYYSQIVNDFQKGDIAEGYSVSREKKESFPLTVTSAQKNPTAFYLCASSLDRGGSTEAFFGQGTRLTVV.

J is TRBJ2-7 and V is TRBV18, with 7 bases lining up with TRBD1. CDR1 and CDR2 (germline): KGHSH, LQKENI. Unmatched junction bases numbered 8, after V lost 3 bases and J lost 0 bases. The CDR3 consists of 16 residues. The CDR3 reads CASSPSTGQSSYEQYF. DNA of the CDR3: TGTGCCAGCTCACCCTCGACAGGGCAAAGCTCCTACGAGCAGTACTTC.

The CDR3 region is CASSLTTGGFYEQYF. The CDR3 region has the DNA TGTGCCAGCAGCTTAACCACAGGGGGCTTCTACGAGCAGTACTTC. This sequence joins TRBV7-3 and TRBJ2-7; 9 bases agree with TRBD1. V shed 0 bases and J 3 bases; nucleotides not matched to a gene: 3. Per germline, CDR1 SGHTA and CDR2 FQGTGA. The CDR3 covers 15 residues. The full variable domain, rest sourced from reference TRBV7-3 and TRBJ2-7, is GAGVSQTPSNKVTEKGKYVELRCDPISGHTALYWYRQSLGQGPEFLIYFQGTGAADDSGLPNDRFFAVRPEGSVSTLKIQRTERGDSAVYLCASSLTTGGFYEQYFGPGTRLTVT.

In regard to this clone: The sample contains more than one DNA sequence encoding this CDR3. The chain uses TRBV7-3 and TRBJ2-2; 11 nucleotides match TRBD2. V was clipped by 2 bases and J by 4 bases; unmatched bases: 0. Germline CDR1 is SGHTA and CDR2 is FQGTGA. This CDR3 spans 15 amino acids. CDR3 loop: CASSLGLAGTGELFF. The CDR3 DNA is TGTGCCAGCAGCTTAGGACTAGCGGGCACCGGGGAGCTGTTTTTT.

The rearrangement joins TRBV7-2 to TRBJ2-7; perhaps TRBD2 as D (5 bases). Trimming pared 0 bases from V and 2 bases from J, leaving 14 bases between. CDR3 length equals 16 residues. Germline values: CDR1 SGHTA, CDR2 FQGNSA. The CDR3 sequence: CASSLARSATPYEQYF. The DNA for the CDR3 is TGTGCCAGCAGCTTAGCGCGTAGCGCGACCCCCTACGAGCAGTACTTC.

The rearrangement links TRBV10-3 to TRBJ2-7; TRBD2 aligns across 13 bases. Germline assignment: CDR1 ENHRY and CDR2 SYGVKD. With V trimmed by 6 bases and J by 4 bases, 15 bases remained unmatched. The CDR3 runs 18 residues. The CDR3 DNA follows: TGTGCCATCAGGGGGACAGACCTACTAGCGGGAGGGACGTACGAGCAGTACTTC. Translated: CAIRGTDLLAGGTYEQYF.

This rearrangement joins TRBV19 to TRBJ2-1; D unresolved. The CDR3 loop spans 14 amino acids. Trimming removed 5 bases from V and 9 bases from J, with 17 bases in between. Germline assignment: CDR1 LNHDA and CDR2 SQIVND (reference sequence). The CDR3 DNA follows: TGTGCCAGTAGTCCCCGGGTCGTCCTGGGTGAGCAGTTCTTC. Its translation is CASSPRVVLGEQFF.

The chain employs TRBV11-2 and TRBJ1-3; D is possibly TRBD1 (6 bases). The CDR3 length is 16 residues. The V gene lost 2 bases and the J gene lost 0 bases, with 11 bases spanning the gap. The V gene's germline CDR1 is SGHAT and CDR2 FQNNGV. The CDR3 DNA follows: TGTGCCAGCAGCTTATCAGACAGGCCCTCTGGAAACACCATATATTTT. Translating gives CASSLSDRPSGNTIYF.

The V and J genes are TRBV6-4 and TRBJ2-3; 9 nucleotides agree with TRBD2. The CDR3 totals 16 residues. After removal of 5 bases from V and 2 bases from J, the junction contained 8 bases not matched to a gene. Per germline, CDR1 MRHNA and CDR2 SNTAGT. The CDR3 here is CASSRSASGTTDTQYF. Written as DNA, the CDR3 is TGTGCCAGCAGTAGGTCTGCTAGCGGGACCACAGATACGCAGTATTTT.

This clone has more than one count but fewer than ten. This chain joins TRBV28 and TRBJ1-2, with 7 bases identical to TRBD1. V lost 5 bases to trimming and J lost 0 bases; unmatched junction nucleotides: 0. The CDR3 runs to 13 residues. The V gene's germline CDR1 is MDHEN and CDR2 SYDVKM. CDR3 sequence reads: CASSTGANYGYTF. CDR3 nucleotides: TGTGCCAGCAGTACAGGGGCTAACTATGGCTACACCTTC.

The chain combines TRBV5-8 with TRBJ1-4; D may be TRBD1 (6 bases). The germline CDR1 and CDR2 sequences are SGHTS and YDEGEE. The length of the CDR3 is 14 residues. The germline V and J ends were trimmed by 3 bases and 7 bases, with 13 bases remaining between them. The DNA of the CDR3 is TGTGCCAGCAGCTGGAGAGGGGGGGCTGAAAAACTGTTTTTT. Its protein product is CASSWRGGAEKLFF. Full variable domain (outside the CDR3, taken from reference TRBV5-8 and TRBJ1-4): EAGVTQSPTHLIKTRGQQATLRCSPISGHTSVYWYQQALGLGLQFLLWYDEGEERNRGNFPPRFSGRQFPNYSSELNVNALELEDSALYLCASSWRGGAEKLFFGSGTQLSVL.

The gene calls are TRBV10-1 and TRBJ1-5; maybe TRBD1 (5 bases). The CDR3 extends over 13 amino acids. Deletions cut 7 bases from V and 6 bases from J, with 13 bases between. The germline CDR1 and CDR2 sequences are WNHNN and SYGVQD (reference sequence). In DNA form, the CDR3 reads TGCGCCAGCACTTGCCAGGGTCCTCAGCCCCAGCATTTT. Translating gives CASTCQGPQPQHF.

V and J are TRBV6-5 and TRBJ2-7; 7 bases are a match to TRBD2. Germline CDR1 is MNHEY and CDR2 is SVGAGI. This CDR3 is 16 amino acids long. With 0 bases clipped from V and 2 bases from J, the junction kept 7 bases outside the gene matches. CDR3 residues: CASSYSMGGSPYEQYF. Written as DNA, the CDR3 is TGTGCCAGCAGTTACTCGATGGGCGGGAGCCCCTACGAGCAGTACTTC.